This T cell receptor beta chain emerged from a study of cytomegalovirus exposure and HLA in healthy donors. Findings and caveats of the study: Follow-up analysis seemed to connect common viral pathogens with several of the most significant clusters identified. In vitro work confirmed that a few CMV-associated chains recognize CMV antigens. For most TCR beta V segments, an earlier analysis put the productive rate at about 90% or about 30% of the time. As immune exposure information, only CMV serostatus was available.

With respect to this clone: Its antigen is as yet unknown.

Researchers ran the PCR with 60 Vbeta and 13 Jbeta primers. Sequenced by immunoSEQ multiplex PCR; TCRdb stores in-frame clones only, minus some. Across approximately 80,000 clones, the top ten clones capture around 1.2% of the sample. Germline V gene data show CDR1 as SGHDT and CDR2 as YYEEEE. There are 16 residues in the CDR3. Trimming took 4 bases from V and 2 from J, leaving 15 bases between them. Sequenced: PBMCs. This sequence was found in a woman in her twenties or thirties in good health and CMV-seronegative. The chain combines TRBV5-6 with TRBJ1-4; maybe TRBD1 (6 bases). The CDR3 nucleotides read TGTGCCAGCAGCATCCGACGGACAGCGACTAATGAAAAACTGTTTTTT. Its translation: CASSIRRTATNEKLFF.